Below are 9 T cell receptor beta chains sequenced from a single sample in a study of spatial heterogeneity in lung cancer. TCRdb re-analysed the 5' RACE reads in MiXCR, keeping a single row per CDR3 protein. The sample lists approximately 2,500 distinct CDR3 sequences, 1.4% occurring once. The time point was: sample taken at primary tumor resection. These receptors have no known antigen. Study-level points and caveats: Tumor mutation count correlated with how many alpha and beta TCRs expanded intratumorally.

The source material was lung tumor tissue, sampled at surgery. The receptors derive from a male donor with early-stage non-small cell lung cancer.

This clonotype is judged medium-sized. This CDR3 reads CASSRTEGRSPLHF. CDR3 coding DNA: TGTGCCAGCAGCAGGACAGAGGGACGGTCACCCCTCCACTTT. V gene TRBV7-8 combines with J gene TRBJ1-6; possible D gene TRBD1, 6 bases. The V and J ends lost 5 bases and 10 bases respectively, with 15 bases between them. Germline assignment: CDR1 SGHVS and CDR2 FQNEAQ. The CDR3 length is 14 residues.

In its sample, this clonotype ranks as medium-sized. The V gene is TRBV20-1, the J gene TRBJ2-7; TRBD2 agrees at 11 bases. The length of the CDR3 is 14 residues. V gave up 6 bases and J gave up 5 bases; unmatched junction bases: 9. Germline V gives CDR1 DFQATT, CDR2 SNEGSKA (reference sequence). This chain's CDR3 is CSAKETSGKDEQYF. The CDR3 DNA sequence: TGCAGTGCGAAGGAGACTAGCGGGAAGGACGAGCAGTACTTC.

By its share, this clonotype is medium-sized (0.01 to 0.1%). The chain has TRBV7-9 and TRBJ2-6; D unclear. Trimming removed 0 bases from V and 2 bases from J, with 2 bases in between. Germline V CDR1 and CDR2: SEHNR, FQNEAQ (reference sequence). This CDR3 has 14 residues. The CDR3 protein is CASSLATGANVLTF. CDR3 DNA sequence: TGTGCCAGCAGCTTAGCGACTGGGGCCAACGTCCTGACTTTC.

This clonotype qualifies as medium-sized (0.01 to 0.1%). V gene TRBV6-2 or TRBV6-3 combines with J gene TRBJ1-5; 7 bases are a match to TRBD1. Trimming removed 6 bases from V and 6 bases from J; junction bases left unmatched: 5. This CDR3 has 13 residues. CDR1 is MNHEY, CDR2 SVGEGT, per germline. The CDR3, as DNA: TGTGCCAGCAGGGGACAGACGAGTCAGCCCCAGCATTTT. It is translated as CASRGQTSQPQHF.

The table lists this clonotype with many counts. The chain recombines TRBV7-9 with TRBJ2-7; D not resolved. Germline V gene lookup returns CDR1 SEHNR and CDR2 FQNEAQ (reference sequence). V was trimmed by 5 bases and J by 3 bases, leaving 11 bases between them. The CDR3 totals 13 residues. CDR3 sequence (DNA): TGTGCCAGCAGCCCGCCTGATATCTACGAGCAGTACGTC. It translates to CASSPPDIYEQYV.

V and J are TRBV10-3 and TRBJ1-4; D uncertain. CDR3 size: 14 residues. In germline, CDR1 is ENHRY, CDR2 SYGVKD. The chain's CDR3 is CERSEDVREEKRFF. The CDR3, as DNA: TGTGAAAGAAGTGAGGATGTTAGGGAGGAAAAAAGGTTTTTT.

This clonotype is medium-sized. The J gene is TRBJ2-7, the V gene TRBV2; TRBD1 is a possible D gene (6 bases). The germline CDR1 and CDR2 sequences are SNHLY and FYNNEI. V was pared by 4 bases and J by 4 bases, with 14 bases between. The CDR3 has 14 residues. The DNA for the CDR3 is TGTGCCAGCAGTGCAGGGGTTGGGAGTTACGAGCAGTACGTC. Translating gives CASSAGVGSYEQYV.

Sample share makes this clonotype medium-sized. This chain joins TRBV5-6 and TRBJ2-1, with D possibly TRBD2 on 5 matching bases. CDR1 SGHDT and CDR2 YYEEEE come from the germline V gene. This CDR3 comprises 14 residues. V lost 4 bases and J lost 5, with 13 bases in between. The CDR3 DNA sequence: TGTGCCAGCAGCAGAGCGGACGGTAACAATGAGCAGTTCTTC. This encodes CASSRADGNNEQFF.

By share, this clonotype counts as medium-sized. The rearrangement uses TRBV20-1 and TRBJ2-1; D assignment may be TRBD1 or TRBD2 (5 bases each). Germline V gene lookup returns CDR1 DFQATT and CDR2 SNEGSKA (reference sequence). Trimming left V 7 bases short and J 13 bases short, with 20 bases between. The CDR3 is 12 residues long. The CDR3 here is CSVPSPGRQQFF. The CDR3 DNA reads TGCAGTGTCCCGAGTCCGGGACGTCAACAGTTCTTC.